Below, 32 T cell receptor beta chains from the same sample are listed, as sequenced in a study of monozygotic twins with inflammatory bowel disease. No DNA is given; TCRdb re-called the 5' RACE reads and lists each CDR3 protein once. Here the sample table reports about 160,000 distinct CDR3 sequences. Sequencing was carried out using blood. These TCRs come from a human donor with ulcerative colitis or Crohn's disease, or a healthy co-twin of an affected twin (not recorded which).

The chain is built from TRBV19 and TRBJ1-3; TCRdb's D call, TRBD1, is unchecked because there is no DNA. The CDR3 is 20 amino acids. Germline values: CDR1 LNHDA, CDR2 SQIVND (reference sequence). CDR3 region: CASSRADEGQGPYSGNTIYF.

V usage is TRBV3-1 and J usage is TRBJ1-6. Germline V CDR1 and CDR2: LGHDT, YNNKEL (reference sequence). There are 15 residues in the CDR3. CDR3 region: CASSQGGQFNSPLHF.

The V and J genes are TRBV29-1 and TRBJ1-2. Germline V gene lookup returns CDR1 SQVTM and CDR2 ANQGSEA. The CDR3 totals 11 residues. CDR3 loop: CSVDSGSGYTF.

This sequence joins TRBV19 and TRBJ1-1; no DNA is available, so the TRBD1 call from TCRdb remains unchecked. This CDR3 is built from 16 residues. Germline V gives CDR1 LNHDA, CDR2 SQIVND (reference sequence). The CDR3 spells CASSIGTGMMNTEAFF.

The V call is TRBV19, the J call TRBJ2-2. From germline, CDR1 is LNHDA and CDR2 SQIVND (reference sequence). This CDR3 has 15 amino acids. CDR3 amino acids: CASSIRLADTGELFF. The full variable domain, with the rest looked up from reference TRBV19 and TRBJ2-2, is DGGITQSPKYLFRKEGQNVTLSCEQNLNHDAMYWYRQDPGQGLRLIYYSQIVNDFQKGDIAEGYSVSREKKESFPLTVTSAQKNPTAFYLCASSIRLADTGELFFGEGSRLTVL.

The J gene is TRBJ1-1, the V gene TRBV20-1; TCRdb calls TRBD1, which cannot be checked without DNA. The CDR3 loop spans 17 amino acids. Germline loops: CDR1 DFQATT, CDR2 SNEGSKA (reference sequence). The CDR3 here is CSAYIRDRGPISTEAFF.

This chain joins TRBV7-2 and TRBJ1-2; the D call from TCRdb, TRBD1, cannot be confirmed without DNA. Germline V CDR1 and CDR2: SGHTA, FQGNSA. The CDR3 is 12 residues long. The CDR3 sequence: CASSLERGGYTF.

The chain couples TRBV19 to TRBJ1-5. CDR3 length: 14 residues. CDR1 and CDR2 from the germline V gene are LNHDA and SQIVND (reference sequence). The CDR3 reads CASSTDPIWQPQHF.

V and J are TRBV12-3 or TRBV12-4 and TRBJ2-3; TCRdb lists TRBD2, though no DNA is available to test this call. The CDR3 spans 14 residues. The chain's CDR3 is CASRQAGGRDTQYF.

This sequence joins TRBV5-1 and TRBJ1-1; as DNA is missing, the TRBD1 call by TCRdb cannot be tested. The germline gives CDR1 SGHRS, CDR2 YFSETQ. The CDR3 has 14 amino acids. The CDR3 loop reads CASSAGTANTEAFF. The full variable domain, rest sourced from reference TRBV5-1 and TRBJ1-1, is KAGVTQTPRYLIKTRGQQVTLSCSPISGHRSVSWYQQTPGQGLQFLFEYFSETQRNKGNFPGRFSGRQFSNSRSEMNVSTLELGDSALYLCASSAGTANTEAFFGQGTRLTVV.

V usage is TRBV12-3 or TRBV12-4 and J usage is TRBJ2-3; with no DNA, the TCRdb D assignment of TRBD1 cannot be verified. CDR3 length: 16 residues. The CDR3 region is CASSLFQGTGTDTQYF.

The chain employs TRBV19 and TRBJ2-7; TCRdb's D call of TRBD1 is untestable without DNA. Germline loops: CDR1 LNHDA, CDR2 SQIVND (reference sequence). The CDR3 consists of 13 residues. CDR3 loop: CASKHDRADEQYF.

CDR3 in amino acids: CASSLEDYFNSPLHF. The chain uses TRBV5-1 and TRBJ1-6. CDR1 is SGHRS, CDR2 YFSETQ, per germline. This CDR3 has 15 amino acids.

The chain couples TRBV20-1 to TRBJ1-5; the TCRdb call, TRBD1, lacks DNA for checking. CDR1 is DFQATT and CDR2 is SNEGSKA in the germline V gene (reference sequence). The CDR3 is made up of 17 amino acids. The CDR3 loop is CSASSRGGSYSNQPQHF.

The V gene is TRBV19, the J gene TRBJ2-1; TCRdb returns TRBD1, unconfirmable since there is no DNA. The CDR3 runs 14 residues. Germline values: CDR1 LNHDA, CDR2 SQIVND (reference sequence). This chain's CDR3 is CASSIRGQEEEQFF.

The genes are TRBV5-1 and TRBJ1-1. CDR1 and CDR2 (germline): SGHRS, YFSETQ. This CDR3 has 15 amino acids. CDR3 region: CASSLGSADLPEAFF.

This chain links TRBV27 with TRBJ2-2; absent DNA, TCRdb's TRBD2 call cannot be checked. Germline CDR1 reads MNHEY; CDR2 reads SMNVEV (reference sequence). The CDR3 has 17 amino acids. The CDR3 sequence is CASQMGGGHSYTGELFF.

The chain combines TRBV28 with TRBJ1-1; TCRdb calls TRBD1, which cannot be checked without DNA. Germline CDR1 is MDHEN and CDR2 is SYDVKM. The CDR3 has 13 amino acids. The CDR3 loop is CASRRQGAAEAFF.

This chain uses TRBV18 with TRBJ2-5; TCRdb designates TRBD2, a call that cannot be tested without DNA. Germline lookup yields CDR1 KGHSH and CDR2 LQKENI. The CDR3 contains 15 residues. The CDR3 reads CASSPEGLPQETQYF.

The chain combines TRBV20-1 with TRBJ1-1. This CDR3 spans 17 amino acids. The germline V gene has CDR1 DFQATT and CDR2 SNEGSKA (reference sequence). The CDR3: CSARDQIWTKKGTEAFF.

The gene calls are TRBV5-1 and TRBJ2-7; TCRdb calls TRBD1, which cannot be checked without DNA. The CDR3 has 16 residues. CDR1 SGHRS and CDR2 YFSETQ come from the germline V gene. CDR3 sequence: CASSLAGTAISYEQYF.

The rearrangement joins TRBV3-1 to TRBJ1-2; without DNA, the TCRdb call of TRBD1 cannot be checked. Germline values: CDR1 LGHDT, CDR2 YNNKEL (reference sequence). This CDR3 is built from 17 residues. The CDR3 region is CASSQEGAAARSGGYTF.

The CDR3 spells CASSVRDRFSGNTIYF. The chain employs TRBV25-1 and TRBJ1-3; TCRdb gives TRBD1 as the D gene, but with no DNA this cannot be confirmed. The length of the CDR3 is 16 residues. CDR1 and CDR2 (germline): MGHDK, SYGVNS.

V is TRBV6-5 and J is TRBJ2-5; lacking DNA, the TRBD2 call made by TCRdb goes unchecked. Per germline, CDR1 MNHEY and CDR2 SVGAGI. This CDR3 comprises 14 residues. The CDR3 spells CASSFSGGAETQYF.

The chain couples TRBV7-9 to TRBJ1-4; the TCRdb call, TRBD1, lacks DNA for checking. CDR1 and CDR2 from the germline V gene are SEHNR and FQNEAQ (reference sequence). This CDR3 comprises 16 residues. CDR3 in amino acids: CASSPGQGATNEKLFF.

The genes are TRBV18 and TRBJ2-7; TCRdb names TRBD1, which stays unverified in the absence of DNA. Germline assignment: CDR1 KGHSH and CDR2 LQKENI. CDR3 length equals 11 residues. The CDR3 reads CASSPGREQYF.

The rearrangement uses TRBV3-1 and TRBJ1-1. Germline CDR1 reads LGHDT; CDR2 reads YNNKEL (reference sequence). The length of the CDR3 is 12 residues. The CDR3 spells CASSQVNTEAFF.

V and J are TRBV27 and TRBJ2-1; TCRdb proposes TRBD2, but this gene call is untestable without DNA. From germline, CDR1 is MNHEY and CDR2 SMNVEV (reference sequence). This CDR3 comprises 18 residues. CDR3 amino acids: CASSPRTSGRLSYNEQFF.

The J gene is TRBJ2-5, the V gene TRBV7-3; TCRdb names TRBD2, which stays unverified in the absence of DNA. Germline loops: CDR1 SGHTA, CDR2 FQGTGA. CDR3 length equals 15 residues. Here the CDR3 reads CASSLTSSGGETQYF.

V is TRBV6-1 and J is TRBJ1-5. Germline V gives CDR1 MNHNS, CDR2 SASEGT. The CDR3 extends over 12 amino acids. The CDR3 protein is CASSEGRRPQHF.

This chain connects TRBV5-1 to TRBJ2-1; lacking DNA, the TRBD2 call made by TCRdb goes unchecked. Germline lookup yields CDR1 SGHRS and CDR2 YFSETQ. The CDR3 has 16 amino acids. The CDR3 loop reads CASSLPWLAGSDEQFF.

The CDR3 here is CASSKGWKPQHF. V and J are TRBV21-1 and TRBJ1-5. TRBV21-1 is a known pseudogene. CDR3 size: 12 residues.